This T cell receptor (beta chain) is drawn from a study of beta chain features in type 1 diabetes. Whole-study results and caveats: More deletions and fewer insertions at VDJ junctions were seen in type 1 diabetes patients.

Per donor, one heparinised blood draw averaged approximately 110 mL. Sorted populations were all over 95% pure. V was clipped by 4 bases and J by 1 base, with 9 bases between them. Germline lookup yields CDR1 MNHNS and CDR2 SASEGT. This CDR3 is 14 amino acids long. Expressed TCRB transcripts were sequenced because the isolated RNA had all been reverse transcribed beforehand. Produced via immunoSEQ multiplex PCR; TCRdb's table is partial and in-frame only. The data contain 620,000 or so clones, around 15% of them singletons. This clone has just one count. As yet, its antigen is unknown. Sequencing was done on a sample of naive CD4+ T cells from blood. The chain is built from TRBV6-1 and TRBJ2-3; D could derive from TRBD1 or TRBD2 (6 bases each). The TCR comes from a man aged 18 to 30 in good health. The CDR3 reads CASSAGARTDTQYF. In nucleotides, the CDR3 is TGTGCCAGCAGTGCGGGGGCCCGCACAGATACGCAGTATTTT.